Below are 7 T cell receptor beta chains sequenced from a single sample in a study of T cell responses to AZD1222 COVID-19 vaccine. Sequencing used immunoSEQ multiplex PCR; TCRdb keeps in-frame clones, though not all of them. Counted here are more than 85,000 clones, about nine tenths occurring once; the ten biggest clones make up around 7%. Sequenced here: peripheral blood, sampled on day 0 of AZD1222 vaccination. These receptors were collected from an adult in good health.

This chain connects TRBV30 to TRBJ2-7; a weak D match, TRBD1 (6 bases). The germline gives CDR1 GTSNPN, CDR2 SVGIG (reference sequence). The CDR3 runs to 15 residues. Trimming pared 6 bases from V and 2 bases from J, leaving 20 bases between. CDR3 in amino acids: CACRDISKSPYEQYF. CDR3 nucleotide sequence: TGTGCCTGCCGGGACATCTCGAAGTCTCCCTACGAGCAGTACTTC.

In this sample, this clone turned up once. The chain combines TRBV19 with TRBJ1-2; D not certain. The germline V gene encodes CDR1 LNHDA and CDR2 SQIVND (reference sequence). Trimming cost V 2 bases and J 4 bases, with 8 bases left between them. The CDR3 totals 13 residues. The CDR3 loop is CASSIQETYGYTF. In DNA, the CDR3 is TGTGCCAGTAGTATACAGGAGACCTATGGCTACACCTTC.

The chain employs TRBV11-2 and TRBJ1-2; perhaps TRBD1 as D (5 bases). V was cut by 4 bases and J by 10 bases, with 10 bases left in between. Germline V gives CDR1 SGHAT, CDR2 FQNNGV. The CDR3 length is 11 residues. The CDR3 bases are TGTGCCAGCAGCTCGACAGTAACCTACACCTTC. Translated: CASSSTVTYTF.

This clone has just one count. The CDR3 reads CASSQDRASGSGTEETQYF. The CDR3 bases are TGCGCCAGCAGCCAAGATCGGGCTAGCGGGAGTGGGACGGAAGAGACCCAGTACTTC. The V gene is TRBV4-1, the J gene TRBJ2-5; 10 bases are shared with TRBD2. Germline V lookup: CDR1 MGHRA, CDR2 YSYEKL. The CDR3 sequence is 19 residues long. The J segment lost 3 bases and the V segment lost 0 bases, leaving 13 bases of the junction unmatched.

The J gene is TRBJ1-2, the V gene TRBV2; D uncertain. This CDR3 has 15 amino acids. Germline V lookup: CDR1 SNHLY, CDR2 FYNNEI. V gave up 6 bases and J gave up 4 bases, with 18 bases separating them. The CDR3 loop reads CASRPPRTDRYGYTF. The CDR3 region has the DNA TGTGCCAGCAGACCACCCCGGACGGATCGCTATGGCTACACCTTC. The variable domain in full, with the rest retrieved from reference TRBV2 and TRBJ1-2, is EPEVTQTPSHQVTQMGQEVILRCVPISNHLYFYWYRQILGQKVEFLVSFYNNEISEKSEIFDDQFSVERPDGSNFTLKIRSTKLEDSAMYFCASRPPRTDRYGYTFGSGTRLTVV.

The chain uses TRBV11-1 and TRBJ2-1; D may be TRBD1 or TRBD2 (5 bases each). Per germline, CDR1 SGHAT and CDR2 FQDESV (reference sequence). V lost 6 bases to trimming and J lost 4 bases, with 16 bases between them. This CDR3 comprises 15 residues. For the CDR3, the DNA is TGTGCCAGCAGTGACCCCGGGGCCCCTTACAATGAGCAGTTCTTC. The encoded protein is CASSDPGAPYNEQFF.

V and J are TRBV18 and TRBJ1-2; D remains unclear. The ends were cut back, 3 bases at V and 6 bases at J, with 11 bases in the middle. The CDR3 consists of 13 residues. CDR1 is KGHSH and CDR2 is LQKENI in the germline V gene. The CDR3 here is CASSPDEVHGYTF. The DNA of the CDR3 is TGTGCCAGCTCACCGGACGAAGTTCATGGCTACACCTTC.